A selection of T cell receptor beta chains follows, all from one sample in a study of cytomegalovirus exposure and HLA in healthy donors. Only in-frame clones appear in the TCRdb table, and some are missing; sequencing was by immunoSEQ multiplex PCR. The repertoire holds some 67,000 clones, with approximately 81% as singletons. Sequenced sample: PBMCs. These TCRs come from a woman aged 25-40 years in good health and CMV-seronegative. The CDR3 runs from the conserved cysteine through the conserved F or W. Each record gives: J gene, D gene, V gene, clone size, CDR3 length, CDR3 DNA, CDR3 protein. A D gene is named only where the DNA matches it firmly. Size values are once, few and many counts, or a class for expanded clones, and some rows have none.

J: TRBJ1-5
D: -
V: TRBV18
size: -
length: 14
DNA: TGTGCCAGCTCACCCGAGAGGATCAATCAGCCCCAGCATTTT
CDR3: CASSPERINQPQHF

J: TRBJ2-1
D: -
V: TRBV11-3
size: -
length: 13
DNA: TGTGCCAGCAGTTCCCGTGTCGGGGAGGAGCAGTTCTTC
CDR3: CASSSRVGEEQFF

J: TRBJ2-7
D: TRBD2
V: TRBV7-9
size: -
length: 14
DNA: TGTGCCAGCAGCCATTCGGGGGGGCGCTCCGAGCAGTACTTC
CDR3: CASSHSGGRSEQYF

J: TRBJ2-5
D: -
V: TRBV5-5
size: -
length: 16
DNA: TGTGCCAGCAGCTTTGGGGCCTTGGGGGGACGGGAGACCCAGTACTTC
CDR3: CASSFGALGGRETQYF

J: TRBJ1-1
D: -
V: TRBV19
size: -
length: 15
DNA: TGTGCCAGTAGTATTATGGGGGGGCAGAACACTGAAGCTTTCTTT
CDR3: CASSIMGGQNTEAFF

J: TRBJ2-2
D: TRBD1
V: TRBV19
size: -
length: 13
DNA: TGTGCCAGTAGTCACCAGACAGGGTATGAGCTGTTTTTT
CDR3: CASSHQTGYELFF

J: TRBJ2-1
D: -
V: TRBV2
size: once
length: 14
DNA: TGTGCCAGCAGTGCTCGTAGCGGCTACAATGAGCAGTTCTTC
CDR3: CASSARSGYNEQFF

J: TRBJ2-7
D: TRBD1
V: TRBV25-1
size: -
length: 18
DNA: TGTGCCAGCAGTGAATATTTTTTGGACAGGGGGGACGACACAGAGCAGTACTTC
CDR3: CASSEYFLDRGDDTEQYF

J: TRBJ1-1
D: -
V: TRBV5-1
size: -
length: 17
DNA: TGCGCCAGCAGCTTGCGGGAAATGGCGCTGTTGGGCACTGAAGCTTTCTTT
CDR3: CASSLREMALLGTEAFF

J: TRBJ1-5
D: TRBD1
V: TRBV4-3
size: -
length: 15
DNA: TGCGCCAGCAGCCAAGGGACAGGGCCCAATCAGCCCCAGCATTTT
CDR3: CASSQGTGPNQPQHF

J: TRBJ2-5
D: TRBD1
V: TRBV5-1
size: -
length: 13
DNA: TGCGCCAGCAGCCCAGGACAGGGCACGACCCAGTACTTC
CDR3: CASSPGQGTTQYF

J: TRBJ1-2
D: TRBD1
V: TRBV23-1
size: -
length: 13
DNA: TGCGCCAGCAAGACAGGGGACTACTATGGCTACACCTTC
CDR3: CASKTGDYYGYTF